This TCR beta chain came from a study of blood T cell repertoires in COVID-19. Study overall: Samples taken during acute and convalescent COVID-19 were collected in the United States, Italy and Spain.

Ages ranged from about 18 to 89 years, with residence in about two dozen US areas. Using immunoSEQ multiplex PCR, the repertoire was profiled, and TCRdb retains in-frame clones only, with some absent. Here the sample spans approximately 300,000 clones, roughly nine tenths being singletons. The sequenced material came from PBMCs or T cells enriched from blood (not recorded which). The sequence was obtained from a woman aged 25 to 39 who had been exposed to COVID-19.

The CDR3: CASSPGGWTEAFF. DNA for the CDR3: TGTGCCAGCAGCCCCGGGGGGTGGACTGAAGCTTTCTTT. This chain links TRBV3-1 (or the pseudogene TRBV3-2) with TRBJ1-1; a possible D gene is TRBD1 (5 bases). V was pared by 4 bases and J by 5 bases, with 11 bases between. The CDR3 has 13 residues. CDR1 and CDR2 (germline): LGHDT, YNNKEL (reference sequence).